This TCR beta chain came from a study of lymphopenia after photon versus proton radiotherapy (dated by TCRdb to between 2019 and 2020). About the investigation overall: In patients with gastrointestinal tumors who developed high-grade lymphopenia, the study compared the immunological effects of photon radiation therapy with those of proton radiation therapy. The roughly 18 patients in the cohort had gastrointestinal tumors, were treated with either photon or proton therapy, and subsequently developed lymphopenia. The study was designed to characterize how the impact on the immune system differs between the two radiation modalities. The paper as a whole reports these results and caveats: The survival association was assessed only in patients who died, and better survival with proton therapy was presented by the authors as a possibility rather than a demonstrated result. After the lymphocyte count nadir, photon-treated repertoires showed oligoclonal expansion, especially of CD8+ Temra cells, which drove the drop in diversity. During treatment, patients who received photon therapy lost naive T cells and TCR diversity and gained effector/memory populations, whereas patients who received proton therapy remained relatively stable. Among patients across the cohort who died, overall survival time showed an inverse correlation with a larger post-nadir drop in TCR diversity.

As regards this clone: Its recognized antigen is unknown. Base qualities were left out, and no much larger clone turns up one base away.

The protocol used for the library was the immunoSEQ multiplex PCR assay. T cell repertoires were profiled by deep sequencing of rearranged TCR beta loci, alongside multiparametric flow cytometry. TCRdb retrieved this table from immuneACCESS and kept in-frame rearrangements only. Not all clones are present; in checked studies, unresolved V genes account for under half, and no reason is known for the remainder. For this sample there are about 35,000 clones; more than 85% appear just once. Clones ranked in the top ten supply about 15% of the sample. V loses 2 bases of germline sequence and J loses 0 bases, and the interval between the two ends is 17 bases. From cysteine to phenylalanine, the CDR3 is 18 amino acids long. CDR3 DNA is the only sequence kept; it has 54 bases, read in frame from the first base. For CDR1 and CDR2, the germline V gene lists SGHVS and FQNEAQ.

The chain is made from TRBV7-8 and TRBJ2-1; the D segment could be TRBD1, given 5 matching bases. The source material was peripheral blood, sampled from a patient treated with photon-based radiotherapy. The origin of this receptor is a man aged 55 to 69 with cholangiocarcinoma. The DNA sequence reads TGTGCCAGCAGCTTACGGGCGGCACAGGCAAGCTCCTACAATGAGCAGTTCTTC. It translates as CASSLRAAQASSYNEQFF.